A selection of T cell receptor beta chains follows, all from one sample in a study of blood T cells in healthy people across ages. Each CDR3 protein is one row after TCRdb ran MiXCR on the 5' RACE reads. The table includes around 1.7 million distinct CDR3 sequences, about 28% detected once. The specimen was blood. These TCRs come from a woman aged 25 to 39 in good health. The CDR3 runs from the conserved cysteine through the conserved F or W. A D gene is named only where the DNA matches it firmly. Size is stated for part of the rows, as once, few or many counts, or as a class when the clone is expanded.

size: -; length: 16; D: TRBD2; V: TRBV20-1; J: TRBJ2-1; CDR3: CSASDLAGARYNEQFF; DNA: TGCAGTGCTAGTGACCTAGCGGGAGCCCGATACAATGAGCAGTTCTTC
size: -; length: 13; D: -; V: TRBV9; J: TRBJ1-1; CDR3: CTSSVVGGGEAFF; DNA: TGTACCAGCAGCGTAGTAGGTGGGGGTGAAGCTTTCTTT
size: -; length: 17; D: TRBD2; V: TRBV7-2; J: TRBJ2-7; CDR3: CASSSGTSGIWHYEQYF; DNA: TGTGCCAGCAGCTCGGGGACTAGCGGGATATGGCACTACGAGCAGTACTTC
size: many; length: 13; D: -; V: TRBV29-1; J: TRBJ2-5; CDR3: CSVDQTGGETQYF; DNA: TGCAGCGTTGATCAAACGGGCGGAGAGACCCAGTACTTC
size: few; length: 16; D: -; V: TRBV6-1; J: TRBJ2-1; CDR3: CASLALVVVNYNEQFF; DNA: TGTGCCAGCCTAGCGTTGGTTGTGGTGAATTACAATGAGCAGTTCTTC
size: few; length: 17; D: TRBD1; V: TRBV14; J: TRBJ2-5; CDR3: CASRRTGLFIDQETQYF; DNA: TGTGCCAGCAGGAGGACAGGACTTTTTATTGACCAAGAGACCCAGTACTTC
size: -; length: 14; D: -; V: TRBV11-2; J: TRBJ1-2; CDR3: CASSLPTGLRGYTF; DNA: TGTGCCAGCAGCTTACCTACAGGGCTAAGGGGCTACACCTTC
size: -; length: 16; D: -; V: TRBV7-9; J: TRBJ1-3; CDR3: CASSPWQAFSGNTIYF; DNA: TGTGCCAGCAGCCCGTGGCAGGCGTTTTCTGGAAACACCATATATTTT
size: -; length: 14; D: -; V: TRBV6-2/TRBV6-3; J: TRBJ2-1; CDR3: CASRPQRSYNEQFF; DNA: TGTGCCAGCAGGCCCCAGAGGTCCTACAATGAGCAGTTCTTC
size: -; length: 17; D: TRBD1; V: TRBV5-1; J: TRBJ2-7; CDR3: CASSLTGQGALSYEQYF; DNA: TGCGCCAGCAGCTTAACGGGACAGGGGGCTCTATCCTACGAGCAGTACTTC
size: many; length: 12; D: -; V: TRBV18; J: TRBJ2-5; CDR3: CASSPTQETQYF; DNA: TGTGCCAGCAGCCCGACCCAAGAGACCCAGTACTTC
size: few; length: 15; D: -; V: TRBV9; J: TRBJ1-5; CDR3: CASSEAGTSNQPQHF; DNA: TGTGCCAGCAGCGAGGCAGGTACAAGTAATCAGCCCCAGCATTTT
size: many; length: 17; D: TRBD2; V: TRBV18; J: TRBJ2-1; CDR3: CASSRPIAGGTYNEQFF; DNA: TGTGCCAGCTCACGGCCGATAGCGGGAGGAACCTACAATGAGCAGTTCTTC
size: -; length: 13; D: -; V: TRBV5-6; J: TRBJ1-2; CDR3: CASSLVEGRGYTF; DNA: TGTGCCAGCAGCTTGGTGGAGGGTAGGGGCTACACCTTC
size: -; length: 17; D: -; V: TRBV20-1; J: TRBJ2-7; CDR3: CSARDRIRETSYNGQYF; DNA: TGCAGTGCTAGAGATCGAATACGAGAGACCTCCTACAATGGGCAGTACTTC
size: -; length: 12; D: -; V: TRBV5-1; J: TRBJ1-5; CDR3: CASSPSPQPQHF; DNA: TGCGCCAGCAGCCCCAGCCCCCAGCCCCAGCATTTT
size: few; length: 13; D: -; V: TRBV4-3; J: TRBJ1-6; CDR3: CASSPALNSPLHF; DNA: TGCGCCAGCAGCCCTGCCCTCAATTCACCCCTCCACTTT
size: few; length: 14; D: -; V: TRBV4-1; J: TRBJ1-6; CDR3: CASSPRVSNSPLHF; DNA: TGCGCCAGCAGCCCCCGGGTCTCAAATTCACCCCTCCACTTT
size: few; length: 15; D: TRBD1; V: TRBV2; J: TRBJ2-7; CDR3: CASSQDRGPQDEQYF; DNA: TGTGCCAGCAGTCAGGACAGGGGGCCCCAGGACGAGCAGTACTTC
size: -; length: 15; D: TRBD1; V: TRBV12-3/TRBV12-4; J: TRBJ1-5; CDR3: CASSLTGRKNQPQHF; DNA: TGTGCCAGCAGTTTGACAGGGAGGAAGAATCAGCCCCAGCATTTT
size: many; length: 16; D: TRBD2; V: TRBV11-2; J: TRBJ2-1; CDR3: CASSSHSGGSYNEQFF; DNA: TGTGCCAGCAGCTCACATAGCGGGGGTTCCTACAATGAGCAGTTCTTC
size: -; length: 14; D: -; V: TRBV3-1; J: TRBJ1-2; CDR3: CASSQEIGEGGYTF; DNA: TGTGCCAGCAGCCAAGAGATAGGAGAGGGCGGCTACACCTTC
size: -; length: 14; D: -; V: TRBV28; J: TRBJ1-5; CDR3: CASSQRTSYQTQHF; DNA: TGTGCCAGCAGTCAAAGAACCTCCTATCAGACCCAGCATTTT
size: few; length: 14; D: TRBD1; V: TRBV6-5; J: TRBJ2-7; CDR3: CASRQTGGIGEQYF; DNA: TGTGCCAGCAGACAAACAGGGGGGATAGGCGAGCAGTACTTC
size: many; length: 12; D: -; V: TRBV7-9; J: TRBJ1-2; CDR3: CASSLREDGYTF; DNA: TGTGCCAGCAGCTTACGAGAAGATGGCTACACCTTC
size: -; length: 14; D: TRBD1; V: TRBV6-1; J: TRBJ2-2; CDR3: CAVGTDIFTGELFF; DNA: TGTGCCGTCGGGACAGATATTTTCACCGGGGAGCTGTTTTTT
size: many; length: 15; D: -; V: TRBV24-1; J: TRBJ2-1; CDR3: CATSGSEGGYNEQFF; DNA: TGTGCCACCAGTGGGTCGGAGGGGGGGTACAATGAGCAGTTCTTC
size: many; length: 16; D: -; V: TRBV4-1; J: TRBJ2-6; CDR3: CASSQDISSGANVLTF; DNA: TGCGCCAGCAGCCAAGACATTAGCTCTGGGGCCAACGTCCTGACTTTC
size: -; length: 13; D: -; V: TRBV5-5; J: TRBJ2-1; CDR3: CASSFFMGNEQFF; DNA: TGTGCCAGCAGCTTTTTTATGGGCAATGAGCAGTTCTTC
size: -; length: 13; D: TRBD2; V: TRBV29-1; J: TRBJ2-7; CDR3: CSVQGLAAYEQYF; DNA: TGCAGCGTTCAGGGCCTAGCGGCCTACGAGCAGTACTTC
size: -; length: 15; D: -; V: TRBV7-2; J: TRBJ2-1; CDR3: CASSSESSSYNEQFF; DNA: TGTGCCAGCAGCTCTGAATCCAGCTCCTACAATGAGCAGTTCTTC
size: -; length: 15; D: -; V: TRBV5-1; J: TRBJ2-2; CDR3: CASRDAGVNTGELFF; DNA: TGCGCCAGTCGGGACGCCGGGGTCAACACCGGGGAGCTGTTTTTT
size: -; length: 16; D: -; V: TRBV4-1; J: TRBJ1-1; CDR3: CASSQEGTRGGTEAFF; DNA: TGCGCCAGCAGCCAAGAGGGGACAAGGGGGGGCACTGAAGCTTTCTTT
size: many; length: 14; D: -; V: TRBV14; J: TRBJ2-7; CDR3: CASSLPGDPYEQYF; DNA: TGTGCCAGCAGCTTGCCCGGGGACCCCTACGAGCAGTACTTC
size: few; length: 14; D: -; V: TRBV20-1; J: TRBJ2-1; CDR3: CSTSGTSGSDEQFF; DNA: TGCAGTACCTCCGGGACTTCGGGTAGCGATGAGCAGTTCTTC
size: -; length: 15; D: TRBD2; V: TRBV2; J: TRBJ2-4; CDR3: CASMVIAGVRNIQYF; DNA: TGTGCCAGCATGGTCATAGCGGGAGTAAGGAACATTCAGTACTTC
size: -; length: 15; D: -; V: TRBV6-2/TRBV6-3; J: TRBJ2-1; CDR3: CASSAGPGTYNEQFF; DNA: TGTGCCAGCAGCGCGGGACCAGGAACCTACAATGAGCAGTTCTTC
size: few; length: 15; D: -; V: TRBV12-3/TRBV12-4; J: TRBJ2-7; CDR3: CASSKWESSPYEQYF; DNA: TGTGCCAGCAGTAAATGGGAGTCCTCCCCCTACGAGCAGTACTTC
size: few; length: 12; D: -; V: TRBV10-3; J: TRBJ2-1; CDR3: CAISDGAGEQFF; DNA: TGTGCCATCAGTGACGGCGCGGGTGAGCAGTTCTTC
size: -; length: 17; D: -; V: TRBV7-9; J: TRBJ2-7; CDR3: CASSLFAGKGGGEEQYF; DNA: TGTGCCAGCAGCTTATTTGCGGGGAAAGGAGGGGGCGAGGAGCAGTACTTC
size: -; length: 17; D: TRBD2; V: TRBV11-2; J: TRBJ2-5; CDR3: CASSSLGSGRFSETQYF; DNA: TGTGCCAGCAGCTCCTTGGGAAGCGGGAGGTTTAGCGAGACCCAGTACTTC
size: -; length: 16; D: TRBD2; V: TRBV5-1; J: TRBJ2-3; CDR3: CASSPGTSGGPDTQYF; DNA: TGCGCCAGCAGCCCTGGGACTAGCGGGGGTCCAGATACGCAGTATTTT
size: many; length: 14; D: TRBD2; V: TRBV5-1; J: TRBJ2-1; CDR3: CASGAAGAYNEQFF; DNA: TGCGCCAGCGGGGCAGCGGGGGCCTACAATGAGCAGTTCTTC
size: -; length: 15; D: -; V: TRBV12-3/TRBV12-4; J: TRBJ1-5; CDR3: CASSTLDGANQPQHF; DNA: TGTGCCAGCAGTACCCTGGACGGAGCTAATCAGCCCCAGCATTTT
size: -; length: 15; D: TRBD1; V: TRBV14; J: TRBJ2-7; CDR3: CASSHLGQGPYEQYF; DNA: TGTGCCAGCAGCCACCTAGGACAGGGCCCCTACGAGCAGTACTTC
size: few; length: 14; D: TRBD2; V: TRBV12-3/TRBV12-4; J: TRBJ2-1; CDR3: CASNKPPGGNEQFF; DNA: TGTGCCAGCAATAAGCCCCCGGGAGGCAATGAGCAGTTCTTC
size: few; length: 14; D: TRBD1; V: TRBV20-1; J: TRBJ2-3; CDR3: CSAPGTGWADTQYF; DNA: TGCAGTGCCCCCGGGACAGGGTGGGCAGATACGCAGTATTTT
size: few; length: 15; D: TRBD1; V: TRBV6-6; J: TRBJ1-2; CDR3: CASSYSGQGSYGYTF; DNA: TGTGCCAGCAGTTACTCGGGACAGGGAAGCTATGGCTACACCTTC
size: few; length: 16; D: -; V: TRBV7-2; J: TRBJ1-1; CDR3: CASSLARGAGNTEAFF; DNA: TGTGCCAGCAGCTTAGCCCGGGGGGCGGGGAACACTGAAGCTTTCTTT
size: -; length: 13; D: -; V: TRBV12-3/TRBV12-4; J: TRBJ2-1; CDR3: CASSFWECNEQFF; DNA: TGTGCCAGCAGTTTTTGGGAGTGCAATGAGCAGTTCTTC
size: few; length: 16; D: -; V: TRBV7-2; J: TRBJ2-3; CDR3: CASSGKGTLSTDTQYF; DNA: TGTGCCAGCAGCGGGAAGGGGACACTGAGCACAGATACGCAGTATTTT
size: few; length: 16; D: -; V: TRBV5-1; J: TRBJ2-2; CDR3: CASSSDRFKVTGELFF; DNA: TGCGCCAGCAGCTCTGACAGGTTCAAGGTAACCGGGGAGCTGTTTTTT
size: few; length: 15; D: TRBD1; V: TRBV28; J: TRBJ2-7; CDR3: CASQGTGQGSWEQYF; DNA: TGTGCCAGCCAGGGGACAGGGCAGGGAAGCTGGGAGCAGTACTTC
size: -; length: 15; D: -; V: TRBV21-1; J: TRBJ2-5; CDR3: CASSSQRRGKETQYF; DNA: TGTGCCAGCAGCTCCCAGCGGAGGGGAAAAGAGACCCAGTACTTC
size: few; length: 16; D: -; V: TRBV5-5; J: TRBJ1-1; CDR3: CASSLIGHKRNTEAFF; DNA: TGTGCCAGCAGCTTGATAGGGCACAAAAGAAACACTGAAGCTTTCTTT